This passage covers 32 T cell receptor beta chains from one sample sequenced in a study of T-cell reconstitution after alpha-beta-depleted transplantation in children. Unique molecular identifiers featured in how the TCRbeta library was prepared. TCRdb re-derived calls from the PCR reads in MiXCR, one entry per CDR3 protein. The table has under 450,000 distinct CDR3 sequences, around 15% seen once. This specimen was PBMCs, mostly from graft donor cells, taken 360 days after TCRalphabeta/CD19-depleted stem cell transplant. The receptors derive from a boy younger than two who had a stem cell transplant for Wiskott-Aldrich syndrome, so the T cells may come from the graft donor.

This chain links TRBV29-1 with TRBJ2-5, with TRBD1 matching 10 bases. Germline V gives CDR1 SQVTM, CDR2 ANQGSEA. V trimming: 6 bases; J trimming: 1 base; junction bases outside the gene matches: 5. This CDR3 has 14 amino acids. CDR3 region: CSVSRDRGQETQYF. The DNA for the CDR3 is TGCAGCGTCTCCCGGGACAGGGGCCAAGAGACCCAGTACTTC.

In DNA, the CDR3 is TGTGCCAGTAGTATTATAGGGACAGGGATGACTGAAGCTTTCTTT. Translated: CASSIIGTGMTEAFF. The chain couples TRBV19 to TRBJ1-1; TRBD1 agrees at 9 bases. The V gene end was trimmed by 3 bases and the J gene end by 5 bases; junction bases not matched to a gene: 7. The CDR3 totals 15 residues. Germline V gene lookup returns CDR1 LNHDA and CDR2 SQIVND (reference sequence).

The chain couples TRBV7-9 to TRBJ2-2; the D gene could be TRBD1 or TRBD2 (5 bases each). Germline V lookup: CDR1 SEHNR, CDR2 FQNEAQ (reference sequence). Trimming took off 5 bases at V and 4 bases at J, with 17 bases between the two ends. The CDR3 totals 16 residues. The CDR3, as DNA: TGTGCCAGCAGCCCGCCGGGACCCCGAGGCACCGGGGAGCTGTTTTTT. It codes for CASSPPGPRGTGELFF.

The chain combines TRBV10-2 with TRBJ2-2; D is perhaps TRBD1 or TRBD2 (5 bases each). Germline CDR1 is WSHSY and CDR2 is SAAADI. With 4 bases removed from V and 3 bases from J, the gap between germline ends came to 9 bases. The CDR3 loop spans 14 amino acids. In nucleotides, the CDR3 is TGCGCCAGCAGTGTACTAGGGGACACCGGGGAGCTGTTTTTT. As protein: CASSVLGDTGELFF.

This rearrangement joins TRBV5-5 to TRBJ2-3, with D maybe TRBD2 (6 bases). CDR1 and CDR2 from the germline V gene are SGHKS and YYEKEE (reference sequence). CDR3 length: 12 amino acids. Trimming removed 4 bases from V and 15 bases from J, with 18 bases in between. In nucleotides, the CDR3 is TGTGCCAGCAGCGCGGGGCTGCGGGGCCAATATTTT. Amino acid sequence: CASSAGLRGQYF.

This clonotype has more than one count but fewer than ten. V gene TRBV3-1 combines with J gene TRBJ2-5; D is perhaps TRBD1 (7 bases). The V end was cut by 0 bases, the J end by 9 bases, with 20 bases between. CDR1 is LGHDT, CDR2 YNNKEL, per germline (reference sequence). The CDR3 spans 16 residues. CDR3: CASSQDLTGSSGAQYF. CDR3 in DNA: TGTGCCAGCAGCCAAGATCTGACAGGGTCCTCGGGGGCCCAGTACTTC.

The V call is TRBV5-1, the J call TRBJ2-2; D perhaps matches TRBD2 (5 bases). There are 16 residues in the CDR3. Germline CDR1 is SGHRS and CDR2 is YFSETQ. The ends were cut back, 0 bases at V and 2 bases at J, with 11 bases in the middle. CDR3 sequence: CASSLAASLNTGELFF. The CDR3, as DNA: TGCGCCAGCAGCTTGGCTGCTAGCCTAAACACCGGGGAGCTGTTTTTT.

Only a few counts were recorded for this clonotype. The V and J genes are TRBV5-1 and TRBJ2-3; D is possibly TRBD2 (6 bases). CDR1 and CDR2 (germline): SGHRS, YFSETQ. With 0 bases removed from V and 0 bases from J, the gap between germline ends came to 11 bases. The CDR3 spans 16 residues. The CDR3 nucleotides are TGCGCCAGCAGCTTGGGGGGGACTTCTAGCACAGATACGCAGTATTTT. Protein: CASSLGGTSSTDTQYF.

This clonotype was observed a few times. The gene calls are TRBV5-1 and TRBJ2-5; 13 positions agree with TRBD2. In germline, CDR1 is SGHRS, CDR2 YFSETQ. Trimming cost V 1 base and J 5 bases; bases outside gene matches: 5. The CDR3 is 16 residues long. Written as DNA, the CDR3 is TGCGCCAGCAGCTTGAGGACTAGCGGGAGAGAGGAGACCCAGTACTTC. Translating gives CASSLRTSGREETQYF.

This clonotype was counted between two and nine times. V usage is TRBV5-1 and J usage is TRBJ2-3; D is unresolved. The CDR3 runs 14 residues. V lost 4 bases and J lost 1, with 10 bases in between. The germline CDR1 and CDR2 sequences are SGHRS and YFSETQ. The CDR3 coding sequence is TGCGCCAGCAGCCTTTGGACCCGCACAGATACGCAGTATTTT. Translated: CASSLWTRTDTQYF.

The chain recombines TRBV11-2 with TRBJ2-3; D is ambiguous. The ends were cut back, 3 bases at V and 1 base at J, with 8 bases in the middle. CDR3 size: 14 residues. Germline V CDR1 and CDR2: SGHAT, FQNNGV. The CDR3 DNA reads TGTGCCAGCAGCTTCGGTGTGGGCACAGATACGCAGTATTTT. Translated: CASSFGVGTDTQYF.

This clonotype occurred a few times. This chain uses TRBV4-1 with TRBJ2-7, with D maybe TRBD1 (6 bases). The V gene lost 4 bases and the J gene lost 3 bases, with 19 bases spanning the gap. The CDR3 runs 16 residues. The V gene's germline CDR1 is MGHRA and CDR2 YSYEKL. The DNA for the CDR3 is TGCGCCAGCAGCCCCCAGGGGCGCCTCGGCTACTACGAGCAGTACTTC. It encodes CASSPQGRLGYYEQYF.

The chain recombines TRBV7-6 with TRBJ2-5, with D maybe TRBD2 (5 bases). This CDR3 comprises 13 residues. Germline V gene lookup returns CDR1 SGHVS and CDR2 FNYEAQ. V lost 4 bases to trimming and J lost 7 bases, with 13 bases between them. CDR3 in DNA: TGTGCCAGCAGCTCCTCGGGGTTGGTGACCCAGTACTTC. It codes for CASSSSGLVTQYF.

This clonotype was detected a few times. V is TRBV4-1 and J is TRBJ2-5, with 11 bases aligning to TRBD2. This CDR3 has 17 residues. V was pared by 3 bases and J by 2 bases, with 8 bases of the junction left unmatched. Germline V gene sequence: CDR1 MGHRA, CDR2 YSYEKL. The chain's CDR3 is CASSQPTSGGVQETQYF. CDR3 coding DNA: TGCGCCAGCAGCCAGCCAACTAGCGGGGGAGTTCAAGAGACCCAGTACTTC.

The chain uses TRBV15 and TRBJ2-3; 8 bases fit TRBD1. The CDR3 runs 18 residues. Germline V gene lookup returns CDR1 LNHNV and CDR2 YYDKDF (reference sequence). J lost 1 base, V lost 6 bases, and 15 bases had no gene match. The CDR3 spells CATRIGQGSRAGTDTQYF. The CDR3 DNA sequence: TGTGCCACCAGGATAGGACAGGGATCCCGGGCCGGCACAGATACGCAGTATTTT.

This clonotype has a count of ten or more. The genes are TRBV12-3 or TRBV12-4 and TRBJ2-4; D not certain. The CDR3 loop spans 14 amino acids. V lost 3 bases to trimming and J lost 0 bases, with 6 bases between them. The CDR3, as DNA: TGTGCCAGCAGTTTCAGGAAAGCCAAAAACATTCAGTACTTC. Protein: CASSFRKAKNIQYF.

The chain links TRBV12-3 or TRBV12-4 to TRBJ1-3; 9 bases are shared with TRBD1. The V gene end was trimmed by 5 bases and the J gene end by 6 bases; junction bases not matched to a gene: 8. The CDR3 covers 15 residues. The CDR3, as DNA: TGTGCCAGCAGTCCCGGACAGGGGCCGCCAAACACCATATATTTT. It specifies CASSPGQGPPNTIYF.

This clonotype was seen a few times. The chain combines TRBV6-1 with TRBJ2-7; no firm D call. The CDR3 is 12 amino acids. Trimming took 9 bases from V and 3 from J, leaving 12 bases between them. Germline V gives CDR1 MNHNS, CDR2 SASEGT. CDR3 loop: CASPGSLYEQYF. CDR3 nucleotide sequence: TGTGCCAGTCCAGGATCCCTCTACGAGCAGTACTTC.

There are a few counts of this clonotype. This chain links TRBV6-5 with TRBJ2-4; 8 positions agree with TRBD1. Germline V gene data show CDR1 as MNHEY and CDR2 as SVGAGI. The CDR3 contains 15 residues. After removal of 4 bases from V and 9 bases from J, the junction contained 11 bases not matched to a gene. For the CDR3, the DNA is TGTGCCAGCAGTTCTTCCGGGACAGGTCATCGCATTCAGTACTTC. Translated: CASSSSGTGHRIQYF.

This chain links TRBV28 with TRBJ1-2, with 8 bases identical to TRBD1. The CDR3 contains 15 residues. Germline CDR1 reads MDHEN; CDR2 reads SYDVKM. Trimming at V came to 4 bases and at J to 5 bases, leaving 9 bases not matched to a gene. DNA of the CDR3: TGTGCCAGCAGTTCTAACGACAGGGGACAGTATGGCTACACCTTC. This gives the protein CASSSNDRGQYGYTF.

This clonotype was detected only a few times. The CDR3 nucleotides are TGCAGTGCTGCGTTAGGGGGCTCCTACAATGAGCAGTTCTTC. This gives the protein CSAALGGSYNEQFF. V and J are TRBV20-1 and TRBJ2-1; the D gene is possibly TRBD1 (6 bases). Trimming cost V 5 bases and J 0 bases, with 11 bases left between them. The CDR3 has 14 residues. In germline, CDR1 is DFQATT, CDR2 SNEGSKA (reference sequence).

A few counts support this clonotype. This chain links TRBV29-1 with TRBJ1-1, with 9 bases aligning to TRBD1. V gave up 6 bases and J gave up 5 bases; unmatched junction bases: 4. Germline CDR1 reads SQVTM; CDR2 reads ANQGSEA. This CDR3 is 12 amino acids long. The CDR3: CSVGQGGTEAFF. In DNA, the CDR3 is TGCAGCGTGGGACAGGGTGGAACTGAAGCTTTCTTT.

The chain combines TRBV2 with TRBJ2-3; TRBD2 is a possible D gene (6 bases). Trimming removed 2 bases from V and 2 bases from J, with 23 bases in between. Germline-derived CDR1 and CDR2 are SNHLY and FYNNEI. The CDR3 is 19 residues long. In DNA, the CDR3 is TGTGCCAGCAGTGAAAGTGGAACTAGCAGGACCTTGAACACAGATACGCAGTATTTT. Protein product: CASSESGTSRTLNTDTQYF.

The sample holds a few counts of this clonotype. The DNA of the CDR3 is TGCGCCAGCAGCCAAGACATCAGTTCCTACAATGAGCAGTTCTTC. Amino acid sequence: CASSQDISSYNEQFF. The rearrangement uses TRBV4-3 and TRBJ2-1; the D is unclear. CDR1 and CDR2 (germline): LGHNA, YSLEER. The CDR3 is 15 residues long. V gave up 0 bases and J gave up 1 base, with 7 bases separating them.

The chain employs TRBV7-2 and TRBJ2-5; no firm D call. The CDR3 has 14 residues. Trimming cost V 1 base and J 2 bases, with 8 bases left between them. The germline V gene encodes CDR1 SGHTA and CDR2 FQGNSA. Here the CDR3 DNA reads TGTGCCAGCAGCTTAGATGGACCACAAGAGACCCAGTACTTC. Protein: CASSLDGPQETQYF. The full variable domain, in which reference TRBV7-2 and TRBJ2-5 provide the parts outside the CDR3, is GAGVSQSPSNKVTEKGKDVELRCDPISGHTALYWYRQSLGQGLEFLIYFQGNSAPDKSGLPSDRFSAERTGGSVSTLTIQRTQQEDSAVYLCASSLDGPQETQYFGPGTRLLVL.

This clonotype was detected only a few times. The chain carries TRBV15 and TRBJ1-1; no firm D call. The CDR3 has 13 residues. Trimming took 0 bases from V and 4 from J, leaving 6 bases between them. Germline V CDR1 and CDR2: LNHNV, YYDKDF (reference sequence). CDR3 residues: CATSRDWGTEAFF. The CDR3 DNA reads TGTGCCACCAGCAGAGATTGGGGCACTGAAGCTTTCTTT. The full variable domain, with the rest looked up from reference TRBV15 and TRBJ1-1, is DAMVIQNPRYQVTQFGKPVTLSCSQTLNHNVMYWYQQKSSQAPKLLFHYYDKDFNNEADTPDNFQSRRPNTSFCFLDIRSPGLGDTAMYLCATSRDWGTEAFFGQGTRLTVV.

This clonotype has at least ten counts. CDR3 nucleotide sequence: TGTGCCAGCAGCGCCGGGACTAGCGAAAGGGGTGAGCAGTTCTTC. This gives the protein CASSAGTSERGEQFF. The J gene is TRBJ2-1, the V gene TRBV9; 10 bases line up with TRBD2. V was pared by 3 bases and J by 9 bases, with 9 bases of the junction left unmatched. CDR3 length: 15 residues. The germline gives CDR1 SGDLS, CDR2 YYNGEE.

This clonotype appeared a few times. This chain uses TRBV18 with TRBJ1-1; maybe TRBD1 (5 bases). The CDR3 is made up of 13 amino acids. V dropped 1 base and J dropped 6 bases, with 9 bases sitting between them. The germline V gene encodes CDR1 KGHSH and CDR2 LQKENI. CDR3 coding DNA: TGTGCCAGCTCACCACTCAGGGAACCTGAAGCTTTCTTT. The encoded protein is CASSPLREPEAFF.

The chain couples TRBV4-1 to TRBJ2-2; D is unresolved. This CDR3 has 16 residues. Germline V gives CDR1 MGHRA, CDR2 YSYEKL. Trimming pared 0 bases from V and 4 bases from J, leaving 12 bases between. CDR3 coding DNA: TGCGCCAGCAGCCAAGACGCTGTAAGGCCCACCGGGGAGCTGTTTTTT. This gives the protein CASSQDAVRPTGELFF.

The chain uses TRBV5-6 and TRBJ2-5; D remains unclear. The CDR3 runs to 16 residues. CDR1 and CDR2 from the germline V gene are SGHDT and YYEEEE. V lost 0 bases, J lost 5 bases, and 17 bases lay in between. CDR3 protein: CASSLGMRRSWETQYF. The CDR3 region has the DNA TGTGCCAGCAGCTTGGGTATGAGACGAAGTTGGGAGACCCAGTACTTC.

The V gene is TRBV6-5, the J gene TRBJ2-3; 9 nucleotides match TRBD1. The J segment lost 3 bases and the V segment lost 4 bases, leaving 11 bases of the junction unmatched. Looked up from germline, CDR1 is MNHEY and CDR2 is SVGAGI. The CDR3 is made up of 17 amino acids. CDR3 loop: CASSSRNSGQGTDTQYF. As DNA, the CDR3 is TGTGCCAGCAGTTCCCGTAATTCAGGACAGGGGACAGATACGCAGTATTTT.

In nucleotides, the CDR3 is TGCGCCAGCGCTTGGGGGACCCCGTCCTACGAGCAGTACTTC. It is translated as CASAWGTPSYEQYF. J is TRBJ2-7 and V is TRBV5-1; possibly TRBD1 or TRBD2 for D (5 bases each). This CDR3 is built from 14 residues. Trimming removed 7 bases from V and 1 base from J, with 15 bases in between. Germline values: CDR1 SGHRS, CDR2 YFSETQ.